The sample holds one count of the clone carrying this T cell receptor beta chain. The antigen is not known. Division of CD4+ cells produced a CD45RA+ naive subset and a CD45RA-negative memory subset. For each subset, genomic DNA was distributed in equal portions over several immunoSEQ plates. Per the original methods: Because ImmunoSEQ provided only junction sequences with no quality scores, the filtering differed. Assay used: immunoSEQ multiplex PCR; TCRdb lists only in-frame clones, some missing. V, J and clone size reflect that table, while D and trimming were determined from the DNA. The sample carries approximately 2.4 million clones, 90% to 97% recorded once. The data were taken from a study of shared clonotypes between healthy human individuals. Study-wide results and caveats: The naive CD4 repertoires of a handful of donors were compared, and around 4.9% of clonotypes were shared.

This CDR3 has 14 residues. The V end lost 4 bases, the J end lost 6 bases, and 14 bases lay between the germline ends. Germline assignment: CDR1 SGHRS and CDR2 YFSETQ. Material for sequencing was naive CD4+ T cells sorted from blood. Subset reported: CD45RA+ positively selected. The sequence was collected from a man younger than 35 in good health. J is TRBJ1-5 and V is TRBV5-1; no definite D call. Written as DNA, the CDR3 is TGCGCCAGCAGCCCCGGTGGGGTAGCTCAGCCCCAGCATTTT. It encodes CASSPGGVAQPQHF. Based on the CDR3 plus reference TRBV5-1 and TRBJ1-5, the full variable domain is KAGVTQTPRYLIKTRGQQVTLSCSPISGHRSVSWYQQTPGQGLQFLFEYFSETQRNKGNFPGRFSGRQFSNSRSEMNVSTLELGDSALYLCASSPGGVAQPQHFGDGTRLSIL.